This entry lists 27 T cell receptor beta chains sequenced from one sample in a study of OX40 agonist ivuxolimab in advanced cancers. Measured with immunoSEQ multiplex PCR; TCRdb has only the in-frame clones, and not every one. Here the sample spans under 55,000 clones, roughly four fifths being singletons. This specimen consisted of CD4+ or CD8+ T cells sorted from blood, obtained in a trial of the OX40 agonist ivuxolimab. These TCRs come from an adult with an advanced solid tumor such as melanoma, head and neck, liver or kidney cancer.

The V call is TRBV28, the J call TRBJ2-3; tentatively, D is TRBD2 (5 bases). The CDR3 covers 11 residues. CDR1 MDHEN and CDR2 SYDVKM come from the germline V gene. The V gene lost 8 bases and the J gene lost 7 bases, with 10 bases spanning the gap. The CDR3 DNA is TGTGCCAGCCGGGGTGGGAATACGCAGTATTTT. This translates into CASRGGNTQYF.

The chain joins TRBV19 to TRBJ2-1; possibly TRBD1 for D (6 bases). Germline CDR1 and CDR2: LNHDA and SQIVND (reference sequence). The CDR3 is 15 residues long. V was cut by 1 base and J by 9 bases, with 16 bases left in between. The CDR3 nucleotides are TGTGCCAGTAGTATAGGACAGGAGCCGTTCTCTGAGCAGTTCTTC. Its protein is CASSIGQEPFSEQFF.

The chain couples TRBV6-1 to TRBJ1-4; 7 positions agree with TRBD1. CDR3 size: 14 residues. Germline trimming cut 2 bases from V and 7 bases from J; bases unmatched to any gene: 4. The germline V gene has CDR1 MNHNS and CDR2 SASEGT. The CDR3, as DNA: TGTGCCAGCAGTGAACATACAGGGGCTGAAAAACTGTTTTTT. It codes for CASSEHTGAEKLFF.

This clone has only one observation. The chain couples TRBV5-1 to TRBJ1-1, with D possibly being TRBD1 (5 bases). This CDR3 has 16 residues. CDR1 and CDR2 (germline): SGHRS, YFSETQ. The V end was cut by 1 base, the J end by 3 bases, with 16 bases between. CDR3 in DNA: TGCGCCAGCAGCTTGATGAGCGGGGCCCTTGACACTGAAGCTTTCTTT. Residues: CASSLMSGALDTEAFF. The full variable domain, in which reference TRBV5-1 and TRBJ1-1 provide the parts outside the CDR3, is KAGVTQTPRYLIKTRGQQVTLSCSPISGHRSVSWYQQTPGQGLQFLFEYFSETQRNKGNFPGRFSGRQFSNSRSEMNVSTLELGDSALYLCASSLMSGALDTEAFFGQGTRLTVV.

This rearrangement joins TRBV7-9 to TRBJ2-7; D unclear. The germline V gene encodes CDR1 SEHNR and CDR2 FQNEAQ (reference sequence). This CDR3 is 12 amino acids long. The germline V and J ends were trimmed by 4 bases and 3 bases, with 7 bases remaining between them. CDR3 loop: CASSSQNYEQYF. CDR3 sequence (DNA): TGTGCCAGCAGCTCACAGAACTACGAGCAGTACTTC.

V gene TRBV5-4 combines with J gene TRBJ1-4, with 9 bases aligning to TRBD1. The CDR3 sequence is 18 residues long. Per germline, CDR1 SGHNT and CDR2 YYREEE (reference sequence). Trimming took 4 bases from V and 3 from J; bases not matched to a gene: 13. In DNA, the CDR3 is TGTGCCAGCAGCCAGGGACAGGGTAGGGGACTGGCTAATGAAAAACTGTTTTTT. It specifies CASSQGQGRGLANEKLFF. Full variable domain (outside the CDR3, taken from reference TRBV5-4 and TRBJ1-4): ETGVTQSPTHLIKTRGQQVTLRCSSQSGHNTVSWYQQALGQGPQFIFQYYREEENGRGNFPPRFSGLQFPNYSSELNVNALELDDSALYLCASSQGQGRGLANEKLFFGSGTQLSVL.

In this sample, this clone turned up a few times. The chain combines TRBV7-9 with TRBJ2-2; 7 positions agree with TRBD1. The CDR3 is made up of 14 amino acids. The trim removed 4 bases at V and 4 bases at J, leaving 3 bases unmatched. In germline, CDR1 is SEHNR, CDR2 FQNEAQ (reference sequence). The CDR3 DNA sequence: TGTGCCAGCAGCTGGCGGACAGGCACCGGGGAGCTGTTTTTT. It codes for CASSWRTGTGELFF. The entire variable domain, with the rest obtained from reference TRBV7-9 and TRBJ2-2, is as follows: DTGVSQNPRHKITKRGQNVTFRCDPISEHNRLYWYRQTLGQGPEFLTYFQNEAQLEKSRLLSDRFSAERPKGSFSTLEIQRTEQGDSAMYLCASSWRTGTGELFFGEGSRLTVL.

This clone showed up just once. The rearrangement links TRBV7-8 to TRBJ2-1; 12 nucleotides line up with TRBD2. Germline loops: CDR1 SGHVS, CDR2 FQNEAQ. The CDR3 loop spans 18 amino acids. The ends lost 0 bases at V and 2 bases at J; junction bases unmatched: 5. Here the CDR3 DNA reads TGTGCCAGCAGCTTAGCGCGGACTAGCGGGGTGACCTACAATGAGCAGTTCTTC. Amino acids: CASSLARTSGVTYNEQFF.

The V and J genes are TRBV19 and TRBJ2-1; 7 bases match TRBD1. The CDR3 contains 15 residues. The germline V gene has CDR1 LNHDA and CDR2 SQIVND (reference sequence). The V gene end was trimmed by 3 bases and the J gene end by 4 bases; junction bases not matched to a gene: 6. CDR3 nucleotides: TGTGCCAGTAGTATCGTGCAGGGGGTTTACAATGAGCAGTTCTTC. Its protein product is CASSIVQGVYNEQFF. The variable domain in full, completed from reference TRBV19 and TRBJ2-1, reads DGGITQSPKYLFRKEGQNVTLSCEQNLNHDAMYWYRQDPGQGLRLIYYSQIVNDFQKGDIAEGYSVSREKKESFPLTVTSAQKNPTAFYLCASSIVQGVYNEQFFGPGTRLTVL.

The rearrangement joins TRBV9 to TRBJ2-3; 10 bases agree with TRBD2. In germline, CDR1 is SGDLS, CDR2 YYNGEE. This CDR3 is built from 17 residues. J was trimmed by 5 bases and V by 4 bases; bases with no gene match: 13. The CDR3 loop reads CASSPKREREGRDTQYF. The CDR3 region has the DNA TGTGCCAGCAGCCCCAAAAGGGAGCGGGAGGGCCGAGATACGCAGTATTTT.

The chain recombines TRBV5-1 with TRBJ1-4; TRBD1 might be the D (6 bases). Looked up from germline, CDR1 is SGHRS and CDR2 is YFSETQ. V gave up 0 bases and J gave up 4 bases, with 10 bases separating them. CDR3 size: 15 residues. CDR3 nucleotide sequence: TGCGCCAGCAGCTTGGCTCCAGGGGATAATGAAAAACTGTTTTTT. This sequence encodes CASSLAPGDNEKLFF.

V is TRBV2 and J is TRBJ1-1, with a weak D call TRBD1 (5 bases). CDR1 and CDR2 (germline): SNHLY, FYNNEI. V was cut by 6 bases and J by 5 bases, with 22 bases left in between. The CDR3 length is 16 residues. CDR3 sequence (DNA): TGTGCCAGCAGCCCAGAGACCGGGACCTGGGGGACTGAAGCTTTCTTT. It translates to CASSPETGTWGTEAFF. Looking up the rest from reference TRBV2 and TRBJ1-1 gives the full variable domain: EPEVTQTPSHQVTQMGQEVILRCVPISNHLYFYWYRQILGQKVEFLVSFYNNEISEKSEIFDDQFSVERPDGSNFTLKIRSTKLEDSAMYFCASSPETGTWGTEAFFGQGTRLTVV.

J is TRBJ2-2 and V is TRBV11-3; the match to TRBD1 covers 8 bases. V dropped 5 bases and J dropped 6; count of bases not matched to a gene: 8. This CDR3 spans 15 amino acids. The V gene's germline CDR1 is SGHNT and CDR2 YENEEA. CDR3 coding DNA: TGTGCCAGCAGCATGGGACAGGTTGAGGCCGGGGAGCTGTTTTTT. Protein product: CASSMGQVEAGELFF.

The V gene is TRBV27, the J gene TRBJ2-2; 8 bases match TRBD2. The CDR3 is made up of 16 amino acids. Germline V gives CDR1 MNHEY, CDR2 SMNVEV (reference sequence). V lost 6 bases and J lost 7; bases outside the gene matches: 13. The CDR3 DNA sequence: TGTGCCAGCAGCCCCCTCTCGGGGGGGGCAGGCGGGGAGCTGTTTTTT. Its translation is CASSPLSGGAGGELFF.

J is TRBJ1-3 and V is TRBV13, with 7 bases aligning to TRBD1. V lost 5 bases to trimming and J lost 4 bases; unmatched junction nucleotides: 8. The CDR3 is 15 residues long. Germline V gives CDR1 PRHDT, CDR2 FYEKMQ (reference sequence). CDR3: CASSPLRGRGNTIYF. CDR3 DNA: TGTGCCAGCAGCCCACTTAGGGGGCGCGGAAACACCATATATTTT.

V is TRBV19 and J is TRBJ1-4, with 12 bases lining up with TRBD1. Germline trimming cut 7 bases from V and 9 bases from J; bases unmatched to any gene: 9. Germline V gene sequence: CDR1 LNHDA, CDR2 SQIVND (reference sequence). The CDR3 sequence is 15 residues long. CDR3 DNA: TGTGCCAGTATTCCTCCGGGGACAGGGGGCCAAAAACTGTTTTTT. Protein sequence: CASIPPGTGGQKLFF.

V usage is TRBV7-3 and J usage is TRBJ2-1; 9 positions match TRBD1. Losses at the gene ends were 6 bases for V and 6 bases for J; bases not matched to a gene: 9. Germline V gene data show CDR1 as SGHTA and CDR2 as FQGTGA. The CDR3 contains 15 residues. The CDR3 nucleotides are TGTGCCAGCAGACTGGGACAGGGTAGGGGCAATGAGCAGTTCTTC. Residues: CASRLGQGRGNEQFF. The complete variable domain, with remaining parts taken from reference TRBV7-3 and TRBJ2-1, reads GAGVSQTPSNKVTEKGKYVELRCDPISGHTALYWYRQSLGQGPEFLIYFQGTGAADDSGLPNDRFFAVRPEGSVSTLKIQRTERGDSAVYLCASRLGQGRGNEQFFGPGTRLTVL.

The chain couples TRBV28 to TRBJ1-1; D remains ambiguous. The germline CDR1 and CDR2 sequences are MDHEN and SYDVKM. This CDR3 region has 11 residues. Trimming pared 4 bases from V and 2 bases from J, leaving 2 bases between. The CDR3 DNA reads TGTGCCAGCAGTTCTAACACTGAAGCTTTCTTT. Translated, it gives CASSSNTEAFF. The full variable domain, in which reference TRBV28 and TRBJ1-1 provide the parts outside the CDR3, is DVKVTQSSRYLVKRTGEKVFLECVQDMDHENMFWYRQDPGLGLRLIYFSYDVKMKEKGDIPEGYSVSREKKERFSLILESASTNQTSMYLCASSSNTEAFFGQGTRLTVV.

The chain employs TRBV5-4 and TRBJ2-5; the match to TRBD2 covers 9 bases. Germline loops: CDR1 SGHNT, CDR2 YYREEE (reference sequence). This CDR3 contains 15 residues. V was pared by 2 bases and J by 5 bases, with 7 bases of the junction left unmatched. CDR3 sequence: CASSLDPSGEETQYF. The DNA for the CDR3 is TGTGCCAGCAGCTTAGACCCTAGCGGGGAGGAGACCCAGTACTTC. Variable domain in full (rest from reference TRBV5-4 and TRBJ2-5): ETGVTQSPTHLIKTRGQQVTLRCSSQSGHNTVSWYQQALGQGPQFIFQYYREEENGRGNFPPRFSGLQFPNYSSELNVNALELDDSALYLCASSLDPSGEETQYFGPGTRLLVL.

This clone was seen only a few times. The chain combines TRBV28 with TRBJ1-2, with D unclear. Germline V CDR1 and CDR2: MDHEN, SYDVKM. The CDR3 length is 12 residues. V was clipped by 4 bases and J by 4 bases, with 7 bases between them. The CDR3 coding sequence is TGTGCCAGCAGTTCCAACAGCTATGGCTACACCTTC. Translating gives CASSSNSYGYTF.

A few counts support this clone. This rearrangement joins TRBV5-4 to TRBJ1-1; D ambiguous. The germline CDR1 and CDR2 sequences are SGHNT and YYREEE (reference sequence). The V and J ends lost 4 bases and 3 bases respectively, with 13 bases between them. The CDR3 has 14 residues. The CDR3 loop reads CASSPTSTDTEAFF. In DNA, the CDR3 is TGTGCCAGCAGCCCTACTTCAACCGACACTGAAGCTTTCTTT. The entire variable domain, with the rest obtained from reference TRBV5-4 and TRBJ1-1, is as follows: ETGVTQSPTHLIKTRGQQVTLRCSSQSGHNTVSWYQQALGQGPQFIFQYYREEENGRGNFPPRFSGLQFPNYSSELNVNALELDDSALYLCASSPTSTDTEAFFGQGTRLTVV.

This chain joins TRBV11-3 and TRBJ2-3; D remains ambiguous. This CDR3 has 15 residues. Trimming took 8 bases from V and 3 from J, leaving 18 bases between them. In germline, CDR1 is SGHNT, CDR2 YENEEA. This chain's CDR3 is CASFYRRDETDTQYF. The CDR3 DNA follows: TGTGCCAGCTTCTACCGCCGAGATGAGACAGATACGCAGTATTTT.

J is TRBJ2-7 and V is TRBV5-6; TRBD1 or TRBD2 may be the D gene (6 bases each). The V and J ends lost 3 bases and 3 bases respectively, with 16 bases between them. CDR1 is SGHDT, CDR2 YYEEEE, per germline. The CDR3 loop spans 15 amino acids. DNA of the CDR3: TGTGCCAGCAGCTCCCCTGGGGGGCACGGCTACGAGCAGTACTTC. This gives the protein CASSSPGGHGYEQYF.

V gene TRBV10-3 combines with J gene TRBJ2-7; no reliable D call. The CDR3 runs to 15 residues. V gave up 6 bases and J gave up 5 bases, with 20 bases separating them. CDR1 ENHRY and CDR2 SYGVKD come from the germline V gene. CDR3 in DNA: TGTGCCATCAGGGCGCAGGACGGTTCGTCCGACGAGCAGTACTTC. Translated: CAIRAQDGSSDEQYF.

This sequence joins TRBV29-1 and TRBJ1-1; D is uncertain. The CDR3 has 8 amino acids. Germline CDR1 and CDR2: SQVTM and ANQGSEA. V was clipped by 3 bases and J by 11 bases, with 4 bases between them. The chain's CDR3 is CSVDNAFF. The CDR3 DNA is TGCAGCGTTGATAATGCTTTCTTT. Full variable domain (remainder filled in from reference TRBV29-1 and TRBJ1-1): SAVISQKPSRDICQRGTSLTIQCQVDSQVTMMFWYRQQPGQSLTLIATANQGSEATYESGFVIDKFPISRPNLTFSTLTVSNMSPEDSSIYLCSVDNAFFGQGTRLTVV.

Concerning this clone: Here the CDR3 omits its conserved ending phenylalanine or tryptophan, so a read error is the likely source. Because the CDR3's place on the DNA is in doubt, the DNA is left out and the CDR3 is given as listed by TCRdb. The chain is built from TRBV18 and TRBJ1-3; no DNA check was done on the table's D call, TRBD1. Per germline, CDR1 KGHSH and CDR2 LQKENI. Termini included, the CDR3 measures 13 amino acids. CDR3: CASSSTRETPFTA.

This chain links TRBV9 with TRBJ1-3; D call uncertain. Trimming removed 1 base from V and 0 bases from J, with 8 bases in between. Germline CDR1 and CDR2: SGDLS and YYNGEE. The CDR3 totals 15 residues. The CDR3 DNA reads TGTGCCAGCAGCGTAAATGGGGTCTCTGGAAACACCATATATTTT. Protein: CASSVNGVSGNTIYF.